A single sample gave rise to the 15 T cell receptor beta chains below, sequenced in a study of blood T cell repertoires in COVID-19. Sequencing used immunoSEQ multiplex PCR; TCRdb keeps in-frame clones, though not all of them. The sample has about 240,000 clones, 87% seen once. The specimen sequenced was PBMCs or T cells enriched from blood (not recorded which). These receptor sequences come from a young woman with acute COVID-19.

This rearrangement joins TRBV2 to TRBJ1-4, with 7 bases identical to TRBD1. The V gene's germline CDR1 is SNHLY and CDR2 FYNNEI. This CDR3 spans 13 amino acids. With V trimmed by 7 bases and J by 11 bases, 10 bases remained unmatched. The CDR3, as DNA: TGTGCCAGCATAAGGGTTAGGGGACAGAAACTGTTTTTT. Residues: CASIRVRGQKLFF.

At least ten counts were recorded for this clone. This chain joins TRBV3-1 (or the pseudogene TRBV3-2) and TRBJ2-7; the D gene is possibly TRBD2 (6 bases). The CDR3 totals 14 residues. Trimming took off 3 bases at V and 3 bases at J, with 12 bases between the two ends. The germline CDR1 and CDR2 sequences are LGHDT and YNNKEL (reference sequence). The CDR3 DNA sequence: TGTGCCAGCAGCCAGCAGACTAGACTCTACGAGCAGTACTTC. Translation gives CASSQQTRLYEQYF.

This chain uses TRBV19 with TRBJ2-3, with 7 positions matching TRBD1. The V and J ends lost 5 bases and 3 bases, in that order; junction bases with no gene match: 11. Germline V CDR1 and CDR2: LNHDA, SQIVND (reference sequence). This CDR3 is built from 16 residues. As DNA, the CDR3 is TGTGCCAGTAGTCCTCGACAGGGTAAAAGGACAGATACGCAGTATTTT. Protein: CASSPRQGKRTDTQYF.

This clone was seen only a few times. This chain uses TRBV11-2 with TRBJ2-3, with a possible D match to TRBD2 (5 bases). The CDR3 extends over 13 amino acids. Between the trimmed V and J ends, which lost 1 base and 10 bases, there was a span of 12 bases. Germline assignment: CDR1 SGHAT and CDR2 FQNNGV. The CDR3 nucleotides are TGTGCCAGCAGCTTAGTGCCTAGCCCTCCGCAGTATTTT. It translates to CASSLVPSPPQYF.

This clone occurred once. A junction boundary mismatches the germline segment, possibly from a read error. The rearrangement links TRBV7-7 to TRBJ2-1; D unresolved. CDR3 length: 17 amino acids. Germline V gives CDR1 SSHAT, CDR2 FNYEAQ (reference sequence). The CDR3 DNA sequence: TGTGCTAGCAGCCCAGGATTGGGTGGCCCCTCCTACAATGAGCAGTTCTTC. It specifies CASSPGLGGPSYNEQFF. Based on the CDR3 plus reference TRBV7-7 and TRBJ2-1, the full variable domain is GAGVSQSPRYKVTKRGQDVTLRCDPISSHATLYWYQQALGQGPEFLTYFNYEAQPDKSGLPSDRFSAERPEGSISTLTIQRTEQRDSAMYRCASSPGLGGPSYNEQFFGPGTRLTVL.

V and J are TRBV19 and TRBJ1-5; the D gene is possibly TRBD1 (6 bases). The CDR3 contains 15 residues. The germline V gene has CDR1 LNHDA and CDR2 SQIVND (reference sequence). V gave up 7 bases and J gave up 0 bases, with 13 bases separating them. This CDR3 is CASIRSTGSNQPQHF. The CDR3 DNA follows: TGTGCCAGTATCCGATCGACAGGTAGCAATCAGCCCCAGCATTTT.

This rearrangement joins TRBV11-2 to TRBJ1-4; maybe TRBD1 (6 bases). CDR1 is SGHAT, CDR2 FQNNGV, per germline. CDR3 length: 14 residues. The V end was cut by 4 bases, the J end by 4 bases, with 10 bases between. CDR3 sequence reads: CASSSTGLNEKLFF. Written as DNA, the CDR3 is TGTGCCAGCAGCTCGACAGGACTTAATGAAAAACTGTTTTTT.

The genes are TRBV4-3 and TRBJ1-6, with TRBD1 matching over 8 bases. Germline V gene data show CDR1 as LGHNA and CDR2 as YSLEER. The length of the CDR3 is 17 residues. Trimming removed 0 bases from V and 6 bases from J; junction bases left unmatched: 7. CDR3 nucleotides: TGCGCCAGCAGCCAAGATGACAGGGGAGGAGGTAATTCACCCCTCCACTTT. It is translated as CASSQDDRGGGNSPLHF.

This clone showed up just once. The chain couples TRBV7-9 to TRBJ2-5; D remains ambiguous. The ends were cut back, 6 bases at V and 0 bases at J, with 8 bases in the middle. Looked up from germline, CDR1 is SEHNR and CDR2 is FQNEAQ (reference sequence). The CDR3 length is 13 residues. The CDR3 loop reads CASRGPNQETQYF. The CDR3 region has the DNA TGTGCCAGCAGGGGCCCGAACCAAGAGACCCAGTACTTC.

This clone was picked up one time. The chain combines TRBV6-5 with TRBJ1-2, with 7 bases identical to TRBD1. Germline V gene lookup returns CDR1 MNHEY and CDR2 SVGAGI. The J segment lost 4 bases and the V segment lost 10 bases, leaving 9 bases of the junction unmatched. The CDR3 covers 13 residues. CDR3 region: CATEQGTGYGYTF. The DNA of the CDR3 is TGTGCCACCGAACAGGGGACTGGCTATGGCTACACCTTC.

The CDR3 loop reads CATLPRDRLNTEAFF. CDR3 in DNA: TGTGCCACCCTCCCCCGGGACAGACTGAACACTGAAGCTTTCTTT. This sequence joins TRBV19 and TRBJ1-1; 7 bases line up with TRBD1. Trimming took 10 bases from V and 0 from J; bases not matched to a gene: 11. This CDR3 is built from 15 residues. Looked up from germline, CDR1 is LNHDA and CDR2 is SQIVND (reference sequence). Supplemented by reference TRBV19 and TRBJ1-1, the full variable domain reads DGGITQSPKYLFRKEGQNVTLSCEQNLNHDAMYWYRQDPGQGLRLIYYSQIVNDFQKGDIAEGYSVSREKKESFPLTVTSAQKNPTAFYLCATLPRDRLNTEAFFGQGTRLTVV.

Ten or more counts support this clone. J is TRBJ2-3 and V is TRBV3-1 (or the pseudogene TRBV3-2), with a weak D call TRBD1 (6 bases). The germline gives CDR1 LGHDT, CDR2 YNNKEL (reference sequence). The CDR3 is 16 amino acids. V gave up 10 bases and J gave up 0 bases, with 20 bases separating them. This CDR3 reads CAKGLGGHSSTDTQYF. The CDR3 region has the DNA TGTGCCAAGGGCCTTGGGGGCCACTCCAGCACAGATACGCAGTATTTT.

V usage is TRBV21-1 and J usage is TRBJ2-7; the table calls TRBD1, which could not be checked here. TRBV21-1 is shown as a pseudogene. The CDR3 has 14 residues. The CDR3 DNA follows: TGTGCCAGCAGCAAAGGTAAGGGGACCTACGAGCAGTACTTC. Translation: CASSKGKGTYEQYF.

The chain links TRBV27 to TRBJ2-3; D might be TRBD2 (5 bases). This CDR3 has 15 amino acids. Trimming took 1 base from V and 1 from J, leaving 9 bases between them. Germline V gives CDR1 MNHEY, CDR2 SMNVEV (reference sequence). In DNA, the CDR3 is TGTGCCAGCAGTTTATTCAGCGGCCGCACAGATACGCAGTATTTT. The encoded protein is CASSLFSGRTDTQYF.

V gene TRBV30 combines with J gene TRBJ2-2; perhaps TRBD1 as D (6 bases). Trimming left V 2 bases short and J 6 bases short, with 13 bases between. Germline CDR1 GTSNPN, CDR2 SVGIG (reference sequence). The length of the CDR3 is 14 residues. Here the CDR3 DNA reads TGTGCCTGGAGTTTTTACAGGGTCGCCGGGGAGCTGTTTTTT. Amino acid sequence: CAWSFYRVAGELFF.